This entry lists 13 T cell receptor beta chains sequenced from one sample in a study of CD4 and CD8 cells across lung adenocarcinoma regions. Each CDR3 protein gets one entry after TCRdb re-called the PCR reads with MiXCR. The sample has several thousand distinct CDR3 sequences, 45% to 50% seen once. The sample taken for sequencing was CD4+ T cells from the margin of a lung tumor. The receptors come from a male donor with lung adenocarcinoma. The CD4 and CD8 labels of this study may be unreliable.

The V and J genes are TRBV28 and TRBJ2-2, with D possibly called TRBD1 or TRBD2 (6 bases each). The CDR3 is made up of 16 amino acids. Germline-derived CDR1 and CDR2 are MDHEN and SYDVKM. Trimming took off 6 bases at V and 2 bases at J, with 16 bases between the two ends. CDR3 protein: CASSSYRGTNTGELFF. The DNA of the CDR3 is TGTGCCAGCAGCTCATATCGCGGGACAAACACCGGGGAGCTGTTTTTT.

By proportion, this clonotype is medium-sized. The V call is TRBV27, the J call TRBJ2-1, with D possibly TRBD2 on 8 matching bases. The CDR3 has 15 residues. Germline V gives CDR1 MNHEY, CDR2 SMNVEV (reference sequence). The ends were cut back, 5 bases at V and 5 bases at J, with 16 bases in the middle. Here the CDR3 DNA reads TGTGCCAGCAGTACAATTAGCGGGACAGACAATGAGCAGTTCTTC. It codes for CASSTISGTDNEQFF.

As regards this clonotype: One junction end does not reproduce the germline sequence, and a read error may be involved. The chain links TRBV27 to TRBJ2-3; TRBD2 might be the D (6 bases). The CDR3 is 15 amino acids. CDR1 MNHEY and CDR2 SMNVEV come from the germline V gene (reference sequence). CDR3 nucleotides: TGTGCCGGCGGGCTCGGGGGAAGTTCCCAAGAGACGCAGTACTTT. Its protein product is CAGGLGGSSQETQYF.

The CDR3 is CASSEGVLEAFF. The CDR3 bases are TGTGCCAGCAGTGAGGGGGTCCTTGAAGCTTTCTTT. The chain combines TRBV6-1 with TRBJ1-1, with D tentatively TRBD1 (5 bases). CDR3 size: 12 residues. Deletions cut 3 bases from V and 7 bases from J, with 9 bases between. Germline V lookup: CDR1 MNHNS, CDR2 SASEGT.

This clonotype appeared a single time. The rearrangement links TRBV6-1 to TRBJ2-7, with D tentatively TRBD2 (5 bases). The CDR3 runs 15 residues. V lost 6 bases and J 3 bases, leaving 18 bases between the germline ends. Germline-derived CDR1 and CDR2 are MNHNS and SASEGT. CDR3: CASSTKGAVVYEQYF. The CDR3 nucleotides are TGTGCCAGCAGCACTAAGGGAGCCGTGGTCTACGAGCAGTACTTC.

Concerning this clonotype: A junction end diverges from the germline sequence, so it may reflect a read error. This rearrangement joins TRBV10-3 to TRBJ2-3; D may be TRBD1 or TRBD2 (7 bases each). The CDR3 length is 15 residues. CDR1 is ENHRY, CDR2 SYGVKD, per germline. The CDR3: CACGHRGGHTETQYF. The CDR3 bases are TGTGCGTGCGGGCACAGGGGAGGGCACACAGAGACGCAGTATTTC.

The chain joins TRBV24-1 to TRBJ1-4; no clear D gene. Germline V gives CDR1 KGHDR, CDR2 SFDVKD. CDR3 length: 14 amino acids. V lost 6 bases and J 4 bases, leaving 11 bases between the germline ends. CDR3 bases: TGTGCCACCAGTAGCGGACGAAGTAATGAAAAACTGTTTTTT. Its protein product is CATSSGRSNEKLFF.

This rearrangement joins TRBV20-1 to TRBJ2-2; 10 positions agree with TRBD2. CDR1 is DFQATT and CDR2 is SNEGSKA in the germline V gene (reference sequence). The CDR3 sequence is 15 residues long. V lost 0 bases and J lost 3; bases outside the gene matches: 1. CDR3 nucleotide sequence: TGCAGTGCTAGAGATCTAGCGGGGGACACCGGGGAGCTGTTTTTT. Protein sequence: CSARDLAGDTGELFF.

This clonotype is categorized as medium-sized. In DNA, the CDR3 is TGTGCCAGCAGTTTACGTACCAGGGGGGGCTACGAGCAGTACTTC. It is translated as CASSLRTRGGYEQYF. The chain is built from TRBV27 and TRBJ2-5, with D perhaps matching TRBD1 or TRBD2 (7 bases each). The J call may not be correct, given that the DNA end is closer to TRBJ2-7. Looked up from germline, CDR1 is MNHEY and CDR2 is SMNVEV (reference sequence). This CDR3 region has 15 residues.

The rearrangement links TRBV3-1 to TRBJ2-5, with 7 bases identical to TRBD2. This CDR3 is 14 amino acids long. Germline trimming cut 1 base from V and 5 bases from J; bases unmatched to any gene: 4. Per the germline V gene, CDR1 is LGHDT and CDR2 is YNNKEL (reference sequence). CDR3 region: CASSQGTSRETQYF. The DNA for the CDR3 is TGTGCCAGCAGCCAAGGGACTAGTAGGGAGACCCAGTACTTC.

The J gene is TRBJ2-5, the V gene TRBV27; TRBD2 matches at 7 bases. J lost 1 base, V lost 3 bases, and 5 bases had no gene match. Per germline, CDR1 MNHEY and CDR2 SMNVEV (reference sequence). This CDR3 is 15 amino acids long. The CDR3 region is CASSLSTSFQETQYF. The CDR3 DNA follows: TGTGCCAGCAGTTTGTCGACTAGCTTCCAAGAGACCCAGTACTTC.

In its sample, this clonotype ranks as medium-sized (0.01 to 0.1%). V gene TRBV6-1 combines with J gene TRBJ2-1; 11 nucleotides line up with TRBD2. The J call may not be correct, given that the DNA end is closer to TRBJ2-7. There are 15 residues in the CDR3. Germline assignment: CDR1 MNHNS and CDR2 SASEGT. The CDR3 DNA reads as TGTGCCAGCCGGGGTAGCGGGAGGGATATCTACGAGCAGTACTTC. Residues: CASRGSGRDIYEQYF.

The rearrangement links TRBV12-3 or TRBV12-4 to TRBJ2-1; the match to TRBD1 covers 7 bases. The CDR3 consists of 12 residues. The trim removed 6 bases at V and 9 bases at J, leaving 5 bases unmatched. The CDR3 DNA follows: TGTGCCAGCAGGGCCGCAGGGGGTGAGCAGTTCTTC. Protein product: CASRAAGGEQFF.